This TCR beta chain was obtained from a study of blood T cell repertoires in COVID-19. TCRdb keeps only in-frame clones here, not all; method: immunoSEQ multiplex PCR. The sample includes some 360,000 clones, roughly nine tenths of them seen just once. The V gene's germline CDR1 is DFQATT and CDR2 SNEGSKA (reference sequence). CDR3 length: 13 amino acids. Concerning this clone itself: One end of the junction does not line up with germline, which may come from a read error.

Material: peripheral blood. The V call is TRBV20-1, the J call TRBJ1-1, with D hard to call. The origin of this receptor is a woman aged 60-70 years with COVID-19, enrolled during active disease. DNA of the CDR3: TGCAGTGCTAGTATTGGAGGGAACCCTGAAGCTTTCTTT. This gives the protein CSASIGGNPEAFF.